This is a list of T cell receptor beta chains from one sample in a study of cytomegalovirus exposure and HLA in healthy donors. Here immunoSEQ multiplex PCR was the method, and the copy in TCRdb shows in-frame clones only, minus some. The sample comprises roughly 100,000 clones, roughly 80% of which are singletons, and roughly 7.1% rests with the top ten. The sequencing sample was made of PBMCs. These TCRs come from a middle-aged man in good health and CMV-seropositive. Each CDR3 is given with its conserved first and last residue. D genes are given only for firm matches. Expanded clones get a size class; other rows say once, few or many, or leave the size out.

clone size	CDR3 length	V gene	D gene	J gene	CDR3 protein	CDR3 DNA
NA	17	TRBV5-1	TRBD2	TRBJ2-3	CASSRLAGGGSTDTQYF	TGCGCCAGCAGCCGACTAGCGGGGGGGGGTAGCACAGATACGCAGTATTTT
NA	16	TRBV11-3	TRBD1	TRBJ1-1	CASSLYWTGATSEAFF	TGTGCCAGCAGCTTATACTGGACAGGGGCCACCTCTGAAGCTTTCTTT
few	12	TRBV7-6	NA	TRBJ1-1	CASSFTGGEAFF	TGTGCCAGCAGCTTTACGGGGGGTGAAGCTTTCTTT
NA	14	TRBV7-3	NA	TRBJ1-6	CASRSGTMSSPLHF	TGTGCCAGCAGGTCAGGAACGATGAGCTCACCCCTCCACTTT
NA	13	TRBV29-1	TRBD2	TRBJ2-3	CSVIAGVGDTQYF	TGCAGCGTTATAGCGGGAGTGGGAGATACGCAGTATTTT
NA	15	TRBV7-6	NA	TRBJ2-5	CASSLPRQGRETQYF	TGTGCCAGCAGCCTCCCTCGTCAGGGGCGGGAGACCCAGTACTTC
NA	13	TRBV7-9	TRBD1	TRBJ2-1	CASSPGTANEQFF	TGTGCCAGCAGCCCGGGGACAGCCAATGAGCAGTTCTTC
NA	16	TRBV6-6	TRBD2	TRBJ2-5	CASRRGTSGPQETQYF	TGTGCCAGCAGACGCGGGACTAGCGGACCACAAGAGACCCAGTACTTC
once	14	TRBV18	NA	TRBJ1-1	CASSREQGKPEAFF	TGTGCCAGCTCACGGGAACAGGGTAAGCCTGAAGCTTTCTTT
NA	12	TRBV25-1	TRBD1	TRBJ1-1	CASRQGAGEAFF	TGTGCCAGTCGTCAGGGGGCTGGTGAAGCTTTCTTT
NA	17	TRBV9	TRBD2	TRBJ2-5	CASSVGGGGAISETQYF	TGTGCCAGCAGCGTAGGGGGCGGGGGGGCTATCTCGGAGACCCAGTACTTC
NA	12	TRBV6-5	NA	TRBJ1-1	CASREENTEAFF	TGTGCCAGCAGGGAGGAGAACACTGAAGCTTTCTTT
NA	17	TRBV2	NA	TRBJ2-7	CASSKDARPDSSYEQYF	TGTGCCAGCAGCAAGGATGCAAGGCCAGACTCCTCCTACGAGCAGTACTTC
NA	14	TRBV5-1	NA	TRBJ2-3	CASSLSPGRDTQYF	TGCGCCAGCAGCTTGTCGCCAGGGAGGGATACGCAGTATTTT
NA	14	TRBV5-1	TRBD1	TRBJ2-5	CASRGQGAQETQYF	TGCGCCAGCAGAGGACAGGGGGCACAAGAGACCCAGTACTTC
once	15	TRBV6-1	NA	TRBJ1-1	CASSEFREGRPEAFF	TGTGCCAGCAGTGAATTCAGGGAGGGTCGGCCTGAAGCTTTCTTT
NA	14	TRBV27	TRBD2	TRBJ2-1	CASVAGGPMGEQFF	TGTGCCAGTGTAGCGGGAGGGCCCATGGGGGAGCAGTTCTTC
NA	11	TRBV29-1	NA	TRBJ2-4	CSVDRQGIQYF	TGCAGCGTTGACCGACAAGGCATTCAGTACTTC
NA	14	TRBV13	NA	TRBJ1-2	CASSFGGFWGGYTF	TGTGCCAGCAGCTTCGGGGGTTTCTGGGGGGGCTACACCTTC
NA	15	TRBV5-1	TRBD2	TRBJ2-1	CASSGMSRERGEQFF	TGCGCCAGCAGCGGCATGTCGCGGGAGCGGGGGGAGCAGTTCTTC
NA	15	TRBV6-5	TRBD1	TRBJ1-5	CASSFGTGTIQPQHF	TGTGCCAGCAGTTTTGGGACAGGTACCATTCAGCCCCAGCATTTT
NA	10	TRBV9	NA	TRBJ2-3	CASGSSTQYF	TGTGCCAGCGGCTCTAGTACGCAGTATTTT
NA	15	TRBV13	TRBD1	TRBJ2-1	CASSHGDRDFPEQFF	TGTGCCAGCAGCCATGGGGACAGGGATTTTCCTGAGCAGTTCTTC
NA	14	TRBV5-4	TRBD2	TRBJ2-7	CASSLGVAGGPEYF	TGTGCCAGCAGCTTGGGGGTAGCGGGTGGACCAGAGTACTTC
NA	14	TRBV6-6	NA	TRBJ2-7	CASTRQEYTYEQYF	TGTGCCAGCACAAGACAGGAGTATACCTACGAGCAGTACTTC
NA	16	TRBV4-1	TRBD2	TRBJ2-1	CASSQVPPAGYNEQFF	TGCGCCAGCAGCCAAGTTCCACCAGCGGGGTACAATGAGCAGTTCTTC
NA	17	TRBV4-3	TRBD2	TRBJ2-3	CASSRTPLAGGKDTQYF	TGCGCCAGCAGCCGGACGCCACTAGCGGGAGGCAAAGATACGCAGTATTTT
many	14	TRBV2	TRBD1	TRBJ1-5	CASSDVRGRQPQHF	TGTGCCAGCAGTGATGTCAGGGGGCGGCAGCCCCAGCATTTT
few	13	TRBV9	NA	TRBJ2-2	CASSAREGGELFF	TGTGCCAGCAGCGCCCGAGAGGGCGGGGAGCTGTTTTTT
NA	14	TRBV25-1	TRBD1	TRBJ1-1	CASGNPGGTGEAFF	TGTGCCAGCGGAAACCCAGGGGGCACCGGTGAAGCTTTCTTT
NA	16	TRBV25-1	TRBD1	TRBJ2-7	CASSVTPGQGSDEQYF	TGTGCCAGCAGTGTAACCCCGGGACAGGGGTCCGACGAGCAGTACTTC
NA	15	TRBV2	TRBD2	TRBJ2-7	CASNAASGRAHEQYF	TGTGCCAGCAACGCGGCTAGCGGGAGGGCCCACGAGCAGTACTTC
NA	15	TRBV5-4	NA	TRBJ2-1	CASKAKTVTDNEQFF	TGTGCCAGCAAGGCCAAGACAGTGACGGACAATGAGCAGTTCTTC
NA	15	TRBV5-1	TRBD2	TRBJ2-1	CASSLLAGLVNEQFF	TGCGCCAGCAGCCTCCTAGCGGGGTTAGTAAATGAGCAGTTCTTC
NA	16	TRBV10-3	NA	TRBJ2-2	CAISFVELANTGELFF	TGTGCCATCAGTTTTGTCGAGCTGGCGAACACCGGGGAGCTGTTTTTT
once	14	TRBV27	NA	TRBJ2-7	CASSLWGGRDEQYF	TGTGCCAGCAGTTTATGGGGAGGCCGGGACGAGCAGTACTTC
NA	14	TRBV6-5	NA	TRBJ2-7	CASATGSGLPEQYF	TGTGCCAGCGCGACAGGGAGCGGGTTACCCGAGCAGTACTTC